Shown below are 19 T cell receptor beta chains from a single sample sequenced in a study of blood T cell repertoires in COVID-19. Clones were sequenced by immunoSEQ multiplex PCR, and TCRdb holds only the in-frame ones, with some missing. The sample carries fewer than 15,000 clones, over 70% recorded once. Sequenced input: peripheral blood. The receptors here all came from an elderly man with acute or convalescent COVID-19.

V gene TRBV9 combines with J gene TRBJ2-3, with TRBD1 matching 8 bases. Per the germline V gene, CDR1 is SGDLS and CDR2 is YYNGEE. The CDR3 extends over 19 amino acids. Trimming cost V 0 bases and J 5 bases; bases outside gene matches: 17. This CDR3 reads CASSVDIGARGRVIDTQYF. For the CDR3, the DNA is TGTGCCAGCAGCGTAGATATCGGGGCCAGGGGGCGAGTGATAGATACGCAGTATTTT.

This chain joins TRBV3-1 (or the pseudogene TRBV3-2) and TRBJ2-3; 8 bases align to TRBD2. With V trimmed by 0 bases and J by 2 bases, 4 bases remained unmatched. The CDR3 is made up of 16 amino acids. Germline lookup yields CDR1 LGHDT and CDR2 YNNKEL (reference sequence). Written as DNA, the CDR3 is TGTGCCAGCAGCCAAGACTTAGCGGGGTTCACAGATACGCAGTATTTT. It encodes CASSQDLAGFTDTQYF.

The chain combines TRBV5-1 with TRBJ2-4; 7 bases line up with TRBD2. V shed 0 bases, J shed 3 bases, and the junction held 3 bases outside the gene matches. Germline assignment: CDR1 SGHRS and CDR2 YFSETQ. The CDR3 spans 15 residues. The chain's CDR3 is CASSLVAGDKNIQYF. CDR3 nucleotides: TGCGCCAGCAGCTTGGTGGCGGGGGACAAAAACATTCAGTACTTC.

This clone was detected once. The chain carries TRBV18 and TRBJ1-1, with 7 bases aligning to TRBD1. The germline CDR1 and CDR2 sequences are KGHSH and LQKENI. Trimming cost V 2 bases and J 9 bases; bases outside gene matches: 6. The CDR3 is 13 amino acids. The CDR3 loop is CASSPVDRAKAFF. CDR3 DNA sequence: TGTGCCAGCTCACCAGTCGACAGGGCAAAAGCTTTCTTT.

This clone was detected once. The CDR3 loop is CASTPDRGRGGANVLTF. The CDR3 DNA sequence: TGTGCCAGCACCCCGGACAGGGGGCGAGGGGGGGCCAACGTCCTGACTTTC. The rearrangement joins TRBV5-6 to TRBJ2-6, with 11 bases lining up with TRBD1. The ends lost 6 bases at V and 4 bases at J; junction bases unmatched: 9. The germline gives CDR1 SGHDT, CDR2 YYEEEE. The CDR3 contains 17 residues.

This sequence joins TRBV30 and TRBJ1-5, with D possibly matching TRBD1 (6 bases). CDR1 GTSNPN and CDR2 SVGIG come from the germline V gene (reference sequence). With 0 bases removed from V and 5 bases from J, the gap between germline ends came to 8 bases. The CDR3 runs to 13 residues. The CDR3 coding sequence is TGTGCCTGGAGTGTACAGGGAGATCAGCCCCAGCATTTT. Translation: CAWSVQGDQPQHF.

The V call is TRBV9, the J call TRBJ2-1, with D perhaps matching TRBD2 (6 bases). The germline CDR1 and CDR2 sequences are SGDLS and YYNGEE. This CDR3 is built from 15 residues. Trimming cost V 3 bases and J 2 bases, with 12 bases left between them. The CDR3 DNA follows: TGTGCCAGCAGCGCAGGACTACGCCCCTACAATGAGCAGTTCTTC. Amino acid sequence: CASSAGLRPYNEQFF.

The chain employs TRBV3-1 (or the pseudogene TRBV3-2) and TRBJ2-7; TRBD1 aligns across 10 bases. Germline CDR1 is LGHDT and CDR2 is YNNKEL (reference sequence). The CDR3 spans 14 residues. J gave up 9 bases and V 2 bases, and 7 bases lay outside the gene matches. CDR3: CASSQPDRGPRQYF. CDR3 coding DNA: TGTGCCAGCAGCCAACCCGACAGGGGGCCTCGGCAGTACTTC.

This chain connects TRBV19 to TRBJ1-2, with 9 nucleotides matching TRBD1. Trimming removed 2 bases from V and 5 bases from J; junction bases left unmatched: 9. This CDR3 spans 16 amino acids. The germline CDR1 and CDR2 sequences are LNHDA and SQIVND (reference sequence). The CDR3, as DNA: TGTGCCAGTAGTATAACGGGGACAGGGCTCCTGTATGGCTACACCTTC. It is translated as CASSITGTGLLYGYTF.

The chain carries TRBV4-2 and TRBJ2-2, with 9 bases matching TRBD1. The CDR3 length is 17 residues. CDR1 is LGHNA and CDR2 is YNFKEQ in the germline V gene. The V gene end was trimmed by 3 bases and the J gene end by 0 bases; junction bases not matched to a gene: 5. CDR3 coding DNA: TGTGCCAGCAGCCAGTATACAGGGGGCGCGAACACCGGGGAGCTGTTTTTT. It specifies CASSQYTGGANTGELFF.

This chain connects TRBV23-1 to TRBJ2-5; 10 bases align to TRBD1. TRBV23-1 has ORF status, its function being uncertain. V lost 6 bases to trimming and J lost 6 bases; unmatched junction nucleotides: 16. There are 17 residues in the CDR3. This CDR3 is CASSLHLTGGVWKTQYF. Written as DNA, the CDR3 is TGCGCCAGCAGCCTACACCTGACAGGGGGCGTGTGGAAGACCCAGTACTTC.

Written as DNA, the CDR3 is TGTGCCAGCAGTCCCCGGGACAGAGCTAGCTACGAGCAGTACTTC. Residues: CASSPRDRASYEQYF. This chain links TRBV9 with TRBJ2-7; 7 positions agree with TRBD1. Germline loops: CDR1 SGDLS, CDR2 YYNGEE. CDR3 length equals 15 residues. V was clipped by 5 bases and J by 3 bases; unmatched bases: 11.

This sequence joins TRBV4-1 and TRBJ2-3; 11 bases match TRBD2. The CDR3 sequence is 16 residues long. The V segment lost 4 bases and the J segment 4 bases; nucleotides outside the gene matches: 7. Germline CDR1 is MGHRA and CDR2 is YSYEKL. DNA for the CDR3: TGCGCCAGCAGCCTTTCGACTAGCGGGGTGCCAGATACGCAGTATTTT. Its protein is CASSLSTSGVPDTQYF.

The CDR3 region is CASGLVRANEQFF. Written as DNA, the CDR3 is TGTGCTAGTGGTTTGGTACGAGCCAATGAGCAGTTCTTC. J is TRBJ2-1 and V is TRBV12-5; no clear D. The V gene lost 0 bases and the J gene lost 6 bases, with 6 bases spanning the gap. The CDR3 spans 13 residues. Per germline, CDR1 LGHNT and CDR2 FRNRAP.

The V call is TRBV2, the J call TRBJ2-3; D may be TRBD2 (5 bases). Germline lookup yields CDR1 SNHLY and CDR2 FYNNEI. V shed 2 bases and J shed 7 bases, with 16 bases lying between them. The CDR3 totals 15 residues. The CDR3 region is CASSESGIPPNTQYF. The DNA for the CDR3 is TGTGCCAGCAGTGAAAGCGGAATACCCCCAAATACGCAGTATTTT.

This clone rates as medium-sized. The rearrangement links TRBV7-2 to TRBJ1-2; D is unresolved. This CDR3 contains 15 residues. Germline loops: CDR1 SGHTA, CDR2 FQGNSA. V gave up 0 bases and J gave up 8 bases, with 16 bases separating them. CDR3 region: CASSLAETTPDGYTF. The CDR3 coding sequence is TGTGCCAGCAGCTTAGCCGAGACAACTCCCGACGGCTACACCTTC.

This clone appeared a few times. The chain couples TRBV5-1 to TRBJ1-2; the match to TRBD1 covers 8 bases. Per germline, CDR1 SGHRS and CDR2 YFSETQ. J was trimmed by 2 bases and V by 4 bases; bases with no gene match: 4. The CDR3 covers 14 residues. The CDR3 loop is CASSPRDRNYGYTF. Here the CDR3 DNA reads TGCGCCAGCAGCCCCCGGGACAGGAACTATGGCTACACCTTC.

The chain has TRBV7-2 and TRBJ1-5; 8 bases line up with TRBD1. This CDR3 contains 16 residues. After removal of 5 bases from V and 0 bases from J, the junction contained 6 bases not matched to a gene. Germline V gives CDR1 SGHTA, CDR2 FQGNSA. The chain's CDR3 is CASSPDGTGSNQPQHF. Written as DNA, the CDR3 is TGTGCCAGCAGCCCGGACGGGACAGGTAGCAATCAGCCCCAGCATTTT.

The CDR3 bases are TGTGCCAGCAGCTTCGATACTAGCGGGGAAGTAGATGAGCAGTTCTTC. This gives the protein CASSFDTSGEVDEQFF. V usage is TRBV27 and J usage is TRBJ2-1; 10 bases fit TRBD2. The junction had 13 bases not matched to a gene; V was cut back by 6 bases and J by 8 bases. There are 16 residues in the CDR3. Germline-derived CDR1 and CDR2 are MNHEY and SMNVEV (reference sequence).